This TCR beta chain was recovered during a study of B cell selection in AIRE deficiency. This CDR3 comprises 16 residues. V lost 0 bases and J lost 5, with 13 bases in between. Germline lookup yields CDR1 MNHEY and CDR2 SVGAGI. Libraries were prepared by immunoSEQ multiplex PCR; TCRdb keeps only in-frame clonotypes and omits some of them. The sample consists of approximately 21,000 clones, about 95% of them appearing once. Regulatory T cells were sorted as CD4+CD25hiCD127low/negative. Sequences were obtained from Tregs sorted from PBMCs. The V gene is TRBV6-5, the J gene TRBJ1-4, with D unclear. The TCR comes from a human donor with AIRE deficiency. The DNA for the CDR3 is TGTGCCAGCAGTTACTCGATGTGGCGGATCAATGAAAAACTGTTTTTT. This encodes CASSYSMWRINEKLFF.